This entry concerns a single TCR beta chain. This sample was included in a study of control samples from healthy donors and cancer patients. The CDR3 sequence is 16 residues long. The germline V and J ends were trimmed by 0 bases and 6 bases, with 15 bases remaining between them. Produced via immunoSEQ multiplex PCR; TCRdb's table is partial and in-frame only. The table has about 120,000 clones, roughly 95% seen once. This TCR was sampled from a man aged 25 to 45 in good health. Sequencing was carried out using blood. The V gene is TRBV23-1, the J gene TRBJ1-5; D might be TRBD1 (6 bases). TRBV23-1 is classed as an ORF, of uncertain function. CDR3 residues: CASSQSREGGSQPQHF. DNA of the CDR3: TGCGCCAGCAGTCAATCCAGAGAAGGGGGAAGTCAGCCCCAGCATTTT.